The sequence of this T cell receptor beta chain was determined in a study of T cells expressing NK-cell markers. On the study more broadly: From sorted CD3+CD56+NKG2C+, CD3+CD56+NKG2C- and CD3+CD56-NKG2C+ T cells came the TCR beta repertoires. HCMV seropositivity characterized seven of the eight sequenced donors, and seronegativity one.

5'RACE template switching with UMIs generated TCR beta cDNA. With the 5' RACE reads reprocessed, TCRdb shows one record per CDR3 protein and no DNA. The sample totals more than 20,000 distinct CDR3 sequences; its top ten clones hold roughly 58%. Germline V gene data show CDR1 as DFQATT and CDR2 as SNEGSKA (reference sequence). This CDR3 has 11 amino acids. In the case of this clonotype: As yet, its antigen is unknown.

Findings and caveats of the study: Among CD8+ T cells from over 5 donors, dominant NKG2C+ clonotypes accounted for roughly 1.0-7.0%.

This receptor was taken from a man between 18 and 69 years old in good health. The V gene is TRBV20-1, the J gene TRBJ1-1. Sequenced input: blood T cells: a sorted CD56 or NKG2C T cell subset, CD4+ or CD8+ T cells, or bulk PBMC T cells (not recorded which). CDR3 sequence: CSALWGTEAFF.